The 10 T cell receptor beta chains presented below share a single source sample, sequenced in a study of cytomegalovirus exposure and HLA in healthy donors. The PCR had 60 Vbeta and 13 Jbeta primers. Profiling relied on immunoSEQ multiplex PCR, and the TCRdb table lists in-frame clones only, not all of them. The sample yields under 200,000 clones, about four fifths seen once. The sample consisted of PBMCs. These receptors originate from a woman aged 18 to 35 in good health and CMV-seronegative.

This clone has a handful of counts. For the CDR3, the DNA is TGTGCCAGTTCCGCGGGGCAGATCTATGGCTACACCTTC. Its translation is CASSAGQIYGYTF. This chain joins TRBV7-2 and TRBJ1-2; the D gene is possibly TRBD1 (5 bases). With 9 bases removed from V and 4 bases from J, the gap between germline ends came to 15 bases. CDR3 length equals 13 residues. Germline V gene data show CDR1 as SGHTA and CDR2 as FQGNSA.

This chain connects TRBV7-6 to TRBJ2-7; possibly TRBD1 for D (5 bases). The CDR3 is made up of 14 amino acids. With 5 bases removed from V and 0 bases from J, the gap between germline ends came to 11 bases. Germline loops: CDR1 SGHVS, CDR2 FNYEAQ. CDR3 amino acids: CASSVDKSSYEQYF. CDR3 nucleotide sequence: TGTGCCAGCAGCGTGGACAAGAGCTCCTACGAGCAGTACTTC.

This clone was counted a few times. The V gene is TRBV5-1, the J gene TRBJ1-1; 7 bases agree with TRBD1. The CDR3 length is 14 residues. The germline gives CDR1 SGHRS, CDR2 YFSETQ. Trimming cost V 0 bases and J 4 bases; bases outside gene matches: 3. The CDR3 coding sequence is TGCGCCAGCAGCTTGGGTTCAGGGGGCACTGAAGCTTTCTTT. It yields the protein CASSLGSGGTEAFF.

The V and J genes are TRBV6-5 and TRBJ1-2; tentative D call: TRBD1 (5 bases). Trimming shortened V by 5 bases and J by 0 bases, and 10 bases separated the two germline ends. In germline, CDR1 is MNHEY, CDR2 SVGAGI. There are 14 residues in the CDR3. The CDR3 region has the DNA TGTGCCAGCAGTCCGAAGACAGCTAACTATGGCTACACCTTC. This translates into CASSPKTANYGYTF.

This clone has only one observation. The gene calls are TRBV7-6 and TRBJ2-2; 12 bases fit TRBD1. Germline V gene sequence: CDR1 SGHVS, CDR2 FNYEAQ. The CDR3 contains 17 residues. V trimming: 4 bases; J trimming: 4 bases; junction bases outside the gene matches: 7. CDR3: CASSSQGQGAVTGELFF. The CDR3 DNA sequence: TGTGCCAGCAGCTCACAGGGACAGGGGGCTGTCACCGGGGAGCTGTTTTTT.

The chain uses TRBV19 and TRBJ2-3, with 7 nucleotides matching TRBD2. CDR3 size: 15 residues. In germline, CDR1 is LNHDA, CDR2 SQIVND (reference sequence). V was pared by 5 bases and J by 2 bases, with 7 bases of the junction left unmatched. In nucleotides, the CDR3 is TGTGCCAGTAGTCCACTAGCGCGGGACACAGATACGCAGTATTTT. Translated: CASSPLARDTDTQYF.

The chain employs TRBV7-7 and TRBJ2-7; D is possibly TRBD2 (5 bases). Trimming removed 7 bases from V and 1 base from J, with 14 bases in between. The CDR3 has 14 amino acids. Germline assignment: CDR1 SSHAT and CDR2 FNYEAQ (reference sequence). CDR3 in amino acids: CASTVQVASYEQYF. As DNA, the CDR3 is TGTGCCAGCACCGTCCAAGTAGCGTCCTACGAGCAGTACTTC.

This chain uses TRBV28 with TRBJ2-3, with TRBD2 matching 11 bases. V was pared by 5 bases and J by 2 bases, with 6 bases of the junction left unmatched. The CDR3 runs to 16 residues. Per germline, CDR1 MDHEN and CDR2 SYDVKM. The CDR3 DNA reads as TGTGCCAGCAGTCCCCGACTAGCGGGGAACACAGATACGCAGTATTTT. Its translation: CASSPRLAGNTDTQYF.

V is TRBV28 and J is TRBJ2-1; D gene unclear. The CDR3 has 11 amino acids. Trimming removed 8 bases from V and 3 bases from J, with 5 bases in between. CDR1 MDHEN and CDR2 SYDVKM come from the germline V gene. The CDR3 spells CASERYNEQFF. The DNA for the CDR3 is TGTGCCAGCGAGCGCTACAATGAGCAGTTCTTC.

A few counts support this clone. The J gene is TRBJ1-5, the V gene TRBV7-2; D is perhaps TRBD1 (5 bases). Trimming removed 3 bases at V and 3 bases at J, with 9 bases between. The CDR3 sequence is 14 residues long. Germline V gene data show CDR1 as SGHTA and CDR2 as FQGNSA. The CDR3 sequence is CASSFSGINQPQHF. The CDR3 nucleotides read TGTGCCAGCAGCTTCTCAGGGATCAATCAGCCCCAGCATTTT.